The TCR beta chain described here comes from a study of somatic mutations in cytotoxic T cells in rheumatoid arthritis. Study information: Right after diagnosis, and before any treatment had started, patient peripheral blood (about 30 ml EDTA) was drawn.

With regard to this clone: Its antigen is not identified.

Sequenced by immunoSEQ multiplex PCR; TCRdb stores in-frame clones only, minus some. The data hold about 11,000 clones, with about 69% observed a single time. Notes on the study in general: Among under 75 patients, several showed a largest CD8+ clone that surpassed 20% of CD8+ cells. Unlike healthy controls, rheumatoid arthritis patients had CD8+ clonality that increased with age.

This TCR was recovered from an adult with rheumatoid arthritis. What was sequenced was CD8+ T cells sorted from blood.

The CDR3, as DNA: TGTGCCAGCAGCCAAGGGGAGGACATCGGAATAGCCAAAAACATTCAGTACTTC. It translates to CASSQGEDIGIAKNIQYF. The chain has TRBV4-2 and TRBJ2-4, with D tentatively TRBD2 (6 bases). The germline gives CDR1 LGHNA, CDR2 YNFKEQ. V lost 1 base and J lost 0, with 16 bases in between. The CDR3 has 18 residues.